This TCR beta chain is from a study of T cells in Graves' hyperthyroidism and ophthalmopathy. Stable Graves' hyperthyroidism meant no ophthalmopathy progression within 18 months. Those with hyperthyroidism were 18 to 65 years old, newly diagnosed, and ill for under 2 months. Deletions cut 8 bases from V and 13 bases from J, with 14 bases between. The CDR3 runs 11 residues. Only a few counts were recorded for this clonotype. The CDR3 regions of TCR beta were amplified from RNA transcripts. HTBI primers drove first-round RT-PCR of the TCR CDR3. A single record per CDR3 protein comes from TCRdb applying MiXCR to the multiplex PCR reads. The table lists 750,000 to 950,000 distinct CDR3 sequences, 38% of them singletons.

What was sequenced was blood. The TCR was taken from a man aged 18 to 35 with Graves' hyperthyroidism. J is TRBJ2-2 and V is TRBV12-3 or TRBV12-4; TRBD2 is a possible D gene (6 bases). The chain's CDR3 is CASRSGTLLFF. The CDR3 DNA reads as TGTGCCAGCCGCTCCGGGACTTTGCTGTTTTTT.